These T cell receptor beta chains were read from a single sample in a study of technical replicates of blood from several donors. Only in-frame clones appear in the TCRdb table, and some are missing; sequencing was by immunoSEQ multiplex PCR. The data show approximately 76,000 clones, around 90% seen once. What was sequenced was T cells isolated from PBMCs. These receptors were collected from a human donor in good health. CDR3s include the opening cysteine and the closing phenylalanine or tryptophan. A D gene is named only where the DNA matches it firmly. The size field is filled for only some rows; it gives once, few, many or a size class.

V gene: TRBV6-5
clone size: once
J gene: TRBJ1-4
D gene: TRBD1
CDR3 protein: CASSRDRVNNEKLFF

V gene: TRBV5-1
clone size: NA
J gene: TRBJ2-1
D gene: TRBD2
CDR3 protein: CASSQGLAGASSNEQFF

V gene: TRBV19
clone size: once
J gene: TRBJ1-3
D gene: TRBD1
CDR3 protein: CASGRTGESTISGNTIYF

V gene: TRBV19
clone size: NA
J gene: TRBJ2-2
D gene: TRBD2
CDR3 protein: CASSTPGLESGELFF

V gene: TRBV9
clone size: NA
J gene: TRBJ1-2
D gene: TRBD1
CDR3 protein: CASSVGDRGHYGYTF

V gene: TRBV6-5
clone size: NA
J gene: TRBJ1-2
D gene: NA
CDR3 protein: CASSHDTTYGYTF

V gene: TRBV7-2
clone size: NA
J gene: TRBJ1-1
D gene: NA
CDR3 protein: CASSLAELNTEAFF

V gene: TRBV29-1
clone size: NA
J gene: TRBJ2-7
D gene: TRBD2
CDR3 protein: CSVGEGLAAYEQYF

V gene: TRBV7-9
clone size: NA
J gene: TRBJ1-1
D gene: TRBD1
CDR3 protein: CASSPRGNRGMNTEAFF

V gene: TRBV7-3
clone size: NA
J gene: TRBJ2-1
D gene: TRBD1
CDR3 protein: CASSQGTGANNEQFF

V gene: TRBV9
clone size: NA
J gene: TRBJ2-1
D gene: TRBD2
CDR3 protein: CASSIGLAGGEKTYNEQFF

V gene: TRBV28
clone size: NA
J gene: TRBJ2-7
D gene: NA
CDR3 protein: CASSFPGATYEQYF

V gene: TRBV11-2
clone size: NA
J gene: TRBJ2-5
D gene: TRBD2
CDR3 protein: CASVLAGGRTQYF

V gene: TRBV5-4
clone size: NA
J gene: TRBJ2-5
D gene: NA
CDR3 protein: CASRGQGQETQYF

V gene: TRBV10-2
clone size: NA
J gene: TRBJ2-1
D gene: NA
CDR3 protein: CASGTSSEQFF

V gene: TRBV28
clone size: NA
J gene: TRBJ2-7
D gene: NA
CDR3 protein: CASSLGTGSSYEQYF

V gene: TRBV4-1
clone size: NA
J gene: TRBJ2-1
D gene: NA
CDR3 protein: CASSQGASPYNEQFF

V gene: TRBV5-1
clone size: NA
J gene: TRBJ1-3
D gene: NA
CDR3 protein: CASSLGSSGNTIYF

V gene: TRBV5-1
clone size: NA
J gene: TRBJ2-2
D gene: TRBD2
CDR3 protein: CATSSRGESGELFF

V gene: TRBV28
clone size: once
J gene: TRBJ2-7
D gene: NA
CDR3 protein: CASSLRARVYEQYF

V gene: TRBV6-4
clone size: NA
J gene: TRBJ1-1
D gene: NA
CDR3 protein: CASRRGMNTEAFF

V gene: TRBV13
clone size: NA
J gene: TRBJ2-1
D gene: TRBD2
CDR3 protein: CASSPDQPSGGSFYNEQFF

V gene: TRBV4-1
clone size: few
J gene: TRBJ1-5
D gene: TRBD1
CDR3 protein: CASSQGPLLRTGIEPNQPQHF

V gene: TRBV28
clone size: NA
J gene: TRBJ2-7
D gene: TRBD1
CDR3 protein: CASSKHSGQGIKSSYEQYF